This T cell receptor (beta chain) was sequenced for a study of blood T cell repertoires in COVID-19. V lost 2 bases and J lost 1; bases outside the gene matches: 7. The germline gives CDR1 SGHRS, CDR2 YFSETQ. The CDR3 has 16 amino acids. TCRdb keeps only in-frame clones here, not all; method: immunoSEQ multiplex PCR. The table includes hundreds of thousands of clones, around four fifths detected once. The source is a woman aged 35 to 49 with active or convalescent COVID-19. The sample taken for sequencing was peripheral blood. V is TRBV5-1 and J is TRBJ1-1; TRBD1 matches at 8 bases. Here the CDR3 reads CASSFRTGGRNTEAFF. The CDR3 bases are TGCGCCAGCAGCTTTCGAACAGGGGGTAGGAACACTGAAGCTTTCTTT.